The sequence of this T cell receptor beta chain was determined in a study of spatial heterogeneity in lung cancer. Unique molecular identifiers, one per molecule, were present on every TCR cDNA molecule. From the 5' RACE reads, TCRdb called clonotypes with MiXCR, one entry per CDR3 protein. The sample lists tens of thousands of distinct CDR3 sequences, roughly 19% seen once, with 21% in the top ten. The CDR3 consists of 15 residues. V was clipped by 2 bases and J by 0 bases, with 12 bases between them. Germline V gene data show CDR1 as DFQATT and CDR2 as SNEGSKA (reference sequence). Stated time point: blood at routine non-recurrence follow-up after resection.

The chain recombines TRBV20-1 with TRBJ2-3, with TRBD2 as a possible D gene (7 bases). Source: PBMCs, taken at follow-up. The source of this sequence is a male donor with early-stage non-small cell lung cancer. CDR3 in DNA: TGCAGTGCTAGAAGGGGGGGCCTTAGCACAGATACGCAGTATTTT. It translates to CSARRGGLSTDTQYF.